One and the same sample provided the 5 T cell receptor beta chains below, sequenced in a study of blood T cell repertoires in COVID-19. This table comes from immunoSEQ multiplex PCR, and its TCRdb copy is limited to in-frame clones, with some not included. The table includes roughly 50,000 clones, under 90% detected once. The sample consisted of peripheral blood. The receptors were sampled from an elderly woman with COVID-19, enrolled during active disease.

The chain is built from TRBV7-2 and TRBJ1-2; perhaps TRBD1 as D (6 bases). The length of the CDR3 is 13 residues. The germline V and J ends were trimmed by 2 bases and 4 bases, with 8 bases remaining between them. From germline, CDR1 is SGHTA and CDR2 FQGNSA. CDR3 sequence reads: CASSLSGAYGYTF. Here the CDR3 DNA reads TGTGCCAGCAGCTTATCAGGGGCCTATGGCTACACCTTC.

This rearrangement joins TRBV20-1 to TRBJ1-1; 8 positions match TRBD1. This CDR3 is built from 10 residues. Germline CDR1 and CDR2: DFQATT and SNEGSKA (reference sequence). The CDR3 loop reads CSPGGEGAFF. For the CDR3, the DNA is TGCAGCCCAGGGGGCGAGGGAGCTTTCTTT.

This chain links TRBV6-4 with TRBJ2-3; D gene uncertain. Trimming removed 3 bases from V and 0 bases from J, with 10 bases in between. From germline, CDR1 is MRHNA and CDR2 SNTAGT. The CDR3 sequence is 15 residues long. The CDR3 reads CASSESTTSTDTQYF. The CDR3 DNA reads as TGTGCCAGCAGTGAATCTACCACTAGCACAGATACGCAGTATTTT.

This clone is labeled as medium-sized. This chain connects TRBV28 to TRBJ1-2; TRBD1 matches 10 bases. This CDR3 has 16 amino acids. J gave up 4 bases and V 5 bases, and 10 bases lay outside the gene matches. Germline CDR1 reads MDHEN; CDR2 reads SYDVKM. The CDR3 DNA reads TGTGCCAGCAGTGTAACACGGACAGGGGGATCCTATGGCTACACCTTC. It specifies CASSVTRTGGSYGYTF.

The V gene is TRBV7-2, the J gene TRBJ2-1; 12 bases match TRBD2. V was pared by 1 base and J by 10 bases, with 17 bases of the junction left unmatched. CDR1 SGHTA and CDR2 FQGNSA come from the germline V gene. The CDR3 covers 19 residues. The CDR3 region is CASSLVPLTSGSTIGEQFF. The CDR3 DNA is TGTGCCAGCAGCTTAGTTCCCCTGACTAGCGGGAGCACAATTGGGGAGCAGTTCTTC.